The 30 T cell receptor beta chains below all came from one sample that was sequenced in a study of identical twins. TCRdb reprocessed the 5' RACE reads via MiXCR and lists one record per CDR3 protein. The data show about 890,000 distinct CDR3 sequences, 9% to 15% seen once. The same sample was also used in a study of yellow fever vaccine responses in identical twins.

The sequenced material came from PBMCs. The receptors were sampled from a woman aged 18-29 years in good health.

This clonotype has only a few counts. The V and J genes are TRBV6-2 or TRBV6-3 and TRBJ2-5; no reliable D call. The CDR3 spans 15 residues. The ends were cut back, 6 bases at V and 4 bases at J, with 18 bases in the middle. Germline CDR1 and CDR2: MNHEY and SVGEGT. CDR3 in DNA: TGTGCCAGCAGCCTAACTCAAGGTTCTGGAGAGACCCAGTACTTC. This encodes CASSLTQGSGETQYF.

This clonotype was recorded at least ten times. The chain is built from TRBV20-1 and TRBJ2-1, with 10 bases identical to TRBD2. V lost 3 bases and J lost 4; bases outside the gene matches: 6. Germline V gives CDR1 DFQATT, CDR2 SNEGSKA (reference sequence). This CDR3 is built from 15 residues. The CDR3 DNA is TGCAGTGCTAGTCCTAGCGGGGGCCGGTACAATGAGCAGTTCTTC. This translates into CSASPSGGRYNEQFF.

This clonotype was seen more than once but under ten times. The genes are TRBV29-1 and TRBJ1-4, with a tentative D call TRBD1 (6 bases). V dropped 4 bases and J dropped 7 bases, with 13 bases sitting between them. The CDR3 spans 13 residues. Per the germline V gene, CDR1 is SQVTM and CDR2 is ANQGSEA. In DNA form, the CDR3 reads TGCAGCGTTGGGGGGGCATCGGGTGAAAAACTGTTTTTT. Translated, it gives CSVGGASGEKLFF.

This clonotype was observed a few times. V gene TRBV20-1 combines with J gene TRBJ2-1; 8 bases fit TRBD1. V lost 4 bases and J lost 4; bases outside the gene matches: 9. Looked up from germline, CDR1 is DFQATT and CDR2 is SNEGSKA (reference sequence). The CDR3 has 15 amino acids. The CDR3 protein is CSATAWGQVYNEQFF. DNA of the CDR3: TGCAGTGCTACAGCCTGGGGACAGGTTTACAATGAGCAGTTCTTC.

V gene TRBV28 combines with J gene TRBJ2-1, with 7 bases that match TRBD2. There are 15 residues in the CDR3. In germline, CDR1 is MDHEN, CDR2 SYDVKM. Unmatched junction bases numbered 5, after V lost 6 bases and J lost 0 bases. CDR3 coding DNA: TGTGCCAGCAGCTCCGGGGGGTACTCCTACAATGAGCAGTTCTTC. Translation: CASSSGGYSYNEQFF.

The sample holds a few counts of this clonotype. V and J are TRBV3-1 and TRBJ1-6; no clear D gene. The length of the CDR3 is 14 residues. The V and J ends lost 1 base and 6 bases respectively, with 7 bases between them. Germline V gives CDR1 LGHDT, CDR2 YNNKEL (reference sequence). The CDR3 sequence: CASSQARRNSPLHF. The CDR3 coding sequence is TGTGCCAGCAGCCAAGCCAGGCGTAATTCACCCCTCCACTTT.

This clonotype came up many times. The chain employs TRBV6-5 and TRBJ2-1; 7 nucleotides line up with TRBD2. The ends lost 2 bases at V and 8 bases at J; junction bases unmatched: 0. The CDR3 sequence is 12 residues long. The germline CDR1 and CDR2 sequences are MNHEY and SVGAGI. The CDR3, as DNA: TGTGCCAGCAGTTACCGGGGGGATGAGCAGTTCTTC. Translating it yields CASSYRGDEQFF.

To note about this clonotype: An end of the junction does not agree with germline; a read error may underlie this. Written as DNA, the CDR3 is TGTGCCAGCAGCCAAGATAGGCCAGGACACCACTATGGCCACACCTTC. Amino acid sequence: CASSQDRPGHHYGHTF. This sequence joins TRBV14 and TRBJ1-2; perhaps TRBD1 as D (5 bases). Germline assignment: CDR1 SGHDN and CDR2 FVKESK. This CDR3 is built from 16 residues.

This sequence joins TRBV18 and TRBJ2-7, with D maybe TRBD1 (6 bases). V lost 3 bases to trimming and J lost 5 bases, with 11 bases between them. The germline V gene encodes CDR1 KGHSH and CDR2 LQKENI. The CDR3 has 13 amino acids. CDR3 nucleotide sequence: TGTGCCAGCTCACCGAACACAGGGAACGAGCAGTACGTC. It codes for CASSPNTGNEQYV.

This clonotype has a handful of counts. This rearrangement joins TRBV2 to TRBJ2-7; perhaps TRBD2 as D (6 bases). The germline CDR1 and CDR2 sequences are SNHLY and FYNNEI. The CDR3 runs to 14 residues. Trimming took off 4 bases at V and 2 bases at J, with 12 bases between the two ends. CDR3 protein: CASSAGAPAYEQYF. CDR3 nucleotide sequence: TGTGCCAGCAGTGCGGGAGCCCCTGCCTACGAGCAGTACTTC.

CDR3 residues: CASSHAGTPPYEQYF. The CDR3 coding sequence is TGTGCCAGCAGCCACGCCGGGACTCCCCCCTACGAGCAGTACTTC. J is TRBJ2-7 and V is TRBV3-1; perhaps TRBD2 as D (6 bases). The V end lost 3 bases, the J end lost 2 bases, and 14 bases lay between the germline ends. In germline, CDR1 is LGHDT, CDR2 YNNKEL (reference sequence). The CDR3 extends over 15 amino acids.

The V and J genes are TRBV12-3 or TRBV12-4 and TRBJ1-1; D call uncertain. The CDR3 extends over 13 amino acids. The V end was cut by 5 bases, the J end by 6 bases, with 13 bases between. CDR3 loop: CASSQRYDPEAFF. In DNA, the CDR3 is TGTGCCAGCAGTCAACGCTACGACCCTGAAGCTTTCTTT.

The chain joins TRBV14 to TRBJ2-7; 7 nucleotides agree with TRBD1. This CDR3 region has 17 residues. V lost 0 bases to trimming and J lost 2 bases; unmatched junction nucleotides: 10. CDR1 is SGHDN and CDR2 is FVKESK in the germline V gene. The CDR3 DNA reads TGTGCCAGCAGCCAAGATCCCATGACAGGGCTCACCTACGAGCAGTACTTC. It encodes CASSQDPMTGLTYEQYF.

The gene calls are TRBV29-1 and TRBJ2-7; 11 positions match TRBD1. There are 13 residues in the CDR3. CDR1 SQVTM and CDR2 ANQGSEA come from the germline V gene. The J segment lost 4 bases and the V segment lost 7 bases, leaving 6 bases of the junction unmatched. CDR3 bases: TGCAGCGCCGCCGGGACAGGGGGTTACGAGCAGTACTTC. It translates to CSAAGTGGYEQYF.

This clonotype was recorded many times. The gene calls are TRBV12-3 or TRBV12-4 and TRBJ1-1; D gene ambiguous. The CDR3 runs to 15 residues. The V gene lost 1 base and the J gene lost 0 bases, with 9 bases spanning the gap. CDR3: CASSLDRRLNTEAFF. CDR3 DNA: TGTGCCAGCAGTTTAGACAGACGTCTGAACACTGAAGCTTTCTTT.

This clonotype has just a few counts. The genes are TRBV6-2 or TRBV6-3 and TRBJ2-5; 8 nucleotides agree with TRBD2. The trim removed 5 bases at V and 5 bases at J, leaving 10 bases unmatched. The CDR3 consists of 15 residues. Germline CDR1 reads MNHEY; CDR2 reads SVGEGT. The CDR3 region has the DNA TGTGCCAGCAGTCTCTTCGGGACTAGTGGGGAGACCCAGTACTTC. This gives the protein CASSLFGTSGETQYF.

This clonotype was counted many times. V and J are TRBV27 and TRBJ2-7; D perhaps matches TRBD2 (5 bases). This CDR3 comprises 17 residues. Trimming shortened V by 2 bases and J by 1 base, and 18 bases separated the two germline ends. Germline V gene sequence: CDR1 MNHEY, CDR2 SMNVEV (reference sequence). The CDR3 region is CASSLNPVSDYSYEQYF. CDR3 bases: TGTGCCAGCAGTTTAAATCCAGTTTCAGACTATTCCTACGAGCAGTACTTC.

The chain carries TRBV5-5 and TRBJ1-4; no clear D. Germline V CDR1 and CDR2: SGHKS, YYEKEE (reference sequence). The CDR3 is 15 amino acids. The V and J ends lost 5 bases and 8 bases respectively, with 19 bases between them. This CDR3 reads CASSSSSNVDEKLFF. As DNA, the CDR3 is TGTGCCAGCAGTTCGTCTTCGAACGTGGACGAAAAACTGTTTTTT.

This clonotype has more than one count but fewer than ten. V usage is TRBV29-1 and J usage is TRBJ2-7; D may be TRBD1 or TRBD2 (5 bases each). The CDR3 contains 14 residues. The germline V gene has CDR1 SQVTM and CDR2 ANQGSEA. Deletions cut 2 bases from V and 3 bases from J, with 14 bases between. The CDR3, as DNA: TGCAGCGTTGAACCGGGACCAGGGAACTACGAGCAGTACTTC. This encodes CSVEPGPGNYEQYF.

V gene TRBV20-1 combines with J gene TRBJ1-6, with a possible D match to TRBD1 (5 bases). Germline V gives CDR1 DFQATT, CDR2 SNEGSKA (reference sequence). Trimming pared 0 bases from V and 8 bases from J, leaving 8 bases between. This CDR3 is built from 13 residues. This CDR3 reads CSARDLGDSPLHF. CDR3 bases: TGCAGTGCTAGAGATTTGGGGGATTCACCCCTCCACTTT.

The rearrangement links TRBV7-6 to TRBJ2-7; unclear D gene. Germline assignment: CDR1 SGHVS and CDR2 FNYEAQ. Trimming stripped 8 bases from V and 0 bases from J, with 5 bases between. This CDR3 is 11 amino acids long. In nucleotides, the CDR3 is TGTGCCAGCGGAGCCTCCTACGAGCAGTACTTC. Its translation: CASGASYEQYF.

This clonotype turned up a few times. The gene calls are TRBV20-1 and TRBJ1-2, with D possibly being TRBD1 (5 bases). The CDR3 has 15 amino acids. V gave up 5 bases and J gave up 4 bases, with 20 bases separating them. Germline CDR1 and CDR2: DFQATT and SNEGSKA (reference sequence). CDR3 loop: CSALLPSEGSYGYTF. Written as DNA, the CDR3 is TGCAGTGCTCTCCTACCCTCTGAGGGGAGCTATGGCTACACCTTC.

V usage is TRBV11-1 and J usage is TRBJ2-7; D is unclear. The ends were cut back, 3 bases at V and 2 bases at J, with 26 bases in the middle. Looked up from germline, CDR1 is SGHAT and CDR2 is FQDESV (reference sequence). The CDR3 has 19 amino acids. The CDR3 loop is CASSFFAHLSEFDAYEQYV. The CDR3 DNA is TGTGCCAGCAGCTTTTTCGCCCACCTCTCCGAGTTTGACGCCTACGAGCAGTACGTC.

This clonotype was observed a handful of times. This chain connects TRBV25-1 to TRBJ2-1; TRBD2 aligns across 12 bases. V lost 3 bases, J lost 3 bases, and 18 bases stayed unmatched. The CDR3 has 21 residues. Germline V gene data show CDR1 as MGHDK and CDR2 as SYGVNS. The CDR3 loop reads CASSDPPQRLAGEDLYNEQFF. The CDR3 DNA sequence: TGTGCCAGCAGTGATCCCCCTCAAAGACTAGCGGGAGAGGATCTCTACAATGAGCAGTTCTTC.

This clonotype has only a few counts. CDR3 nucleotide sequence: TGTGCCAGCAGCGTAGGCCCCAGCGGGGGGGGCTCTGGGGCCAACGTCCTGACTTTC. Protein sequence: CASSVGPSGGGSGANVLTF. This sequence joins TRBV9 and TRBJ2-6; TRBD2 matches at 10 bases. From germline, CDR1 is SGDLS and CDR2 YYNGEE. This CDR3 is 19 amino acids long. Trimming cost V 0 bases and J 0 bases; bases outside gene matches: 6.

This clonotype occurred a few times. The CDR3 loop reads CASSSQGFGAGVADTQYF. In DNA, the CDR3 is TGTGCCAGCAGCTCCCAGGGGTTCGGGGCTGGAGTGGCAGATACGCAGTATTTT. The gene calls are TRBV5-6 and TRBJ2-3; tentative D call: TRBD1 (6 bases). The CDR3 spans 18 residues. V dropped 3 bases and J dropped 4 bases, with 24 bases sitting between them. CDR1 and CDR2 from the germline V gene are SGHDT and YYEEEE. The full variable domain, rest sourced from reference TRBV5-6 and TRBJ2-3, is DAGVTQSPTHLIKTRGQQVTLRCSPKSGHDTVSWYQQALGQGPQFIFQYYEEEERQRGNFPDRFSGHQFPNYSSELNVNALLLGDSALYLCASSSQGFGAGVADTQYFGPGTRLTVL.

This clonotype was seen more than once but under ten times. V and J are TRBV12-3 or TRBV12-4 and TRBJ2-1; D unresolved. The CDR3 length is 15 residues. V lost 0 bases, J lost 8 bases, and 14 bases lay in between. CDR3 sequence (DNA): TGTGCCAGCAGTTTAGCAGTGTCCCGGATGGATGAGCAGTTCTTC. This codes for CASSLAVSRMDEQFF.

In its sample, this clonotype was seen a few times. The chain employs TRBV6-2 or TRBV6-3 and TRBJ2-7, with a tentative D call TRBD1 (6 bases). The V end was cut by 1 base, the J end by 3 bases, with 22 bases between. The germline CDR1 and CDR2 sequences are MNHEY and SVGEGT. The CDR3 is 18 amino acids. The CDR3, as DNA: TGTGCCAGCAGTTACTTGAATTCCTACAGGGTCGGAGGCTACGAGCAGTACTTC. Translating gives CASSYLNSYRVGGYEQYF.

This chain connects TRBV18 to TRBJ2-1; 8 bases map to TRBD2. J lost 3 bases, V lost 1 base, and 5 bases had no gene match. The CDR3 contains 16 residues. The germline CDR1 and CDR2 sequences are KGHSH and LQKENI. The CDR3 nucleotides are TGTGCCAGCTCACCACGGACTAGCTCGATCTACAATGAGCAGTTCTTC. Its translation: CASSPRTSSIYNEQFF.

V and J are TRBV2 and TRBJ1-2, with 10 bases fitting TRBD1. Germline lookup yields CDR1 SNHLY and CDR2 FYNNEI. CDR3 length: 18 residues. The V and J ends lost 2 bases and 4 bases, in that order; junction bases with no gene match: 13. Here the CDR3 reads CASSEWGTGVPAGYGYTF. CDR3 coding DNA: TGTGCCAGCAGTGAATGGGGGACAGGGGTGCCGGCGGGCTATGGCTACACCTTC.